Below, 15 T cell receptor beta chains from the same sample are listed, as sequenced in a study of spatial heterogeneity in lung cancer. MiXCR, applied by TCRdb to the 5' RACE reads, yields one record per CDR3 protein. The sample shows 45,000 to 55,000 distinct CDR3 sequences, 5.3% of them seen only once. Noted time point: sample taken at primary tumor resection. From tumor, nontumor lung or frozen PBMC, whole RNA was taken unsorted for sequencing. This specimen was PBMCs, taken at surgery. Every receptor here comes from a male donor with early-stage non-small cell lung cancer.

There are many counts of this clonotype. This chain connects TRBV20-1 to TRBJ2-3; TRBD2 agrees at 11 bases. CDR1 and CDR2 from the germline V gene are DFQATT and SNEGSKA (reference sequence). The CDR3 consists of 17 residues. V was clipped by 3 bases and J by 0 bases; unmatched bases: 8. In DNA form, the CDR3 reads TGCAGTGCTAGTCTACTAGCGGGAGCATTTAGCACAGATACGCAGTATTTT. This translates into CSASLLAGAFSTDTQYF.

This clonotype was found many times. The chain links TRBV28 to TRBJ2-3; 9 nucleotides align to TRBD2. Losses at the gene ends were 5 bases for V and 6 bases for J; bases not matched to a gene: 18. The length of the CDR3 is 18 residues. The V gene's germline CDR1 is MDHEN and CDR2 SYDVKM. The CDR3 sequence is CASSLSGHSGRGRDTQYF. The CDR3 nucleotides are TGTGCCAGCAGTCTATCTGGGCATAGCGGGAGAGGGCGGGATACGCAGTATTTT.

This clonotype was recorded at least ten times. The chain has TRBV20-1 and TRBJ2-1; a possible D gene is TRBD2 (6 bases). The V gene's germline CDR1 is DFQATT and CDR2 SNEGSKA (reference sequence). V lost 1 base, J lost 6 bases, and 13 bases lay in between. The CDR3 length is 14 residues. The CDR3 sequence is CSARVLARGNEQFF. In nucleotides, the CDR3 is TGCAGTGCTAGAGTACTAGCTAGGGGCAATGAGCAGTTCTTC.

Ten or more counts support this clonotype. CDR3 residues: CASSRTSGGSLDTQYF. CDR3 in DNA: TGCGCCAGCAGCCGAACCTCAGGGGGCAGCTTGGATACGCAGTATTTT. The chain has TRBV4-1 and TRBJ2-3; 8 bases are shared with TRBD1. Germline values: CDR1 MGHRA, CDR2 YSYEKL. CDR3 length: 16 residues. V was clipped by 4 bases and J by 6 bases; unmatched bases: 12.

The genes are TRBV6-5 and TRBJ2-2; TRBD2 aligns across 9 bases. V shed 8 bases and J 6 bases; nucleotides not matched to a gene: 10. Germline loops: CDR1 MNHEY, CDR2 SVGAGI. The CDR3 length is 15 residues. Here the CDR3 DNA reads TGTGCCAGCCGATGGACTAGCGAGGTGCCCGGGGAGCTGTTTTTT. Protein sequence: CASRWTSEVPGELFF.

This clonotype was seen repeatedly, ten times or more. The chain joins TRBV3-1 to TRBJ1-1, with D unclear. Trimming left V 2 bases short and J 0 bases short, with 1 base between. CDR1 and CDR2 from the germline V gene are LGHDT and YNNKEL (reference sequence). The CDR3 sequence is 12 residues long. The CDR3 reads CASSQMNTEAFF. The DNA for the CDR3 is TGTGCCAGCAGCCAAATGAACACTGAAGCTTTCTTT.

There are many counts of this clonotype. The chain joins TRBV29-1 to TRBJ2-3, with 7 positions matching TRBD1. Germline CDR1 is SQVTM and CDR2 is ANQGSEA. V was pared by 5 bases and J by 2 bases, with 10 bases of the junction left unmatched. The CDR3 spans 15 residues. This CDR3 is CSVQTGSIVTDTQYF. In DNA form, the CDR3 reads TGCAGCGTTCAGACAGGGAGTATAGTCACAGATACGCAGTATTTT.

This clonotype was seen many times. This CDR3 is CASSLEVGRNIQYF. The CDR3 region has the DNA TGCGCCAGCAGCTTGGAGGTTGGCCGAAACATTCAGTACTTC. The V and J genes are TRBV5-1 and TRBJ2-4; unclear D gene. CDR3 length equals 14 residues. Trimming cost V 0 bases and J 6 bases, with 10 bases left between them. Germline assignment: CDR1 SGHRS and CDR2 YFSETQ.

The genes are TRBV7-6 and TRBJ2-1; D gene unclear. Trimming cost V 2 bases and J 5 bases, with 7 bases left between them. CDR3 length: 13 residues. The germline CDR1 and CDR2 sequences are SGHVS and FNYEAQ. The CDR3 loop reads CASSLRVDNEQFF. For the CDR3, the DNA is TGTGCCAGCAGCTTACGGGTTGACAATGAGCAGTTCTTC.

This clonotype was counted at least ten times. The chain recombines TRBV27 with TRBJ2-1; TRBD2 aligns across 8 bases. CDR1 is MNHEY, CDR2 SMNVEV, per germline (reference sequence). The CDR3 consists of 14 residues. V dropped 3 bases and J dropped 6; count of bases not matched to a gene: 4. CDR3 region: CASSFNGGGNEQFF. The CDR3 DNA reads TGTGCCAGCAGTTTCAACGGGGGGGGCAATGAGCAGTTCTTC.

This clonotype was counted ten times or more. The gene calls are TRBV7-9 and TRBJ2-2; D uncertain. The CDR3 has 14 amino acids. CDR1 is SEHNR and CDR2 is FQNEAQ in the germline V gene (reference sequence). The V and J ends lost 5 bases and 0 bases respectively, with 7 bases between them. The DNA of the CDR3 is TGTGCCAGCAGCGAACGGACGAACACCGGGGAGCTGTTTTTT. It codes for CASSERTNTGELFF.

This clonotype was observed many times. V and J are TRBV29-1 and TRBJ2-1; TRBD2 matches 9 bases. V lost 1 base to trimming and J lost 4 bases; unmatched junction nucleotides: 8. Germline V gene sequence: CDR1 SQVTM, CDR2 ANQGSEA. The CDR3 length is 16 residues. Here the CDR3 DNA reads TGCAGCGTTGAAGGGTTAGCGGGAGAGGGGTACAATGAGCAGTTCTTC. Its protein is CSVEGLAGEGYNEQFF.

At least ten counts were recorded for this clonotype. DNA for the CDR3: TGTGCCAGCAGTTTAATTCAACAAGAGACCCAGTACTTC. The encoded protein is CASSLIQQETQYF. This rearrangement joins TRBV12-3 or TRBV12-4 to TRBJ2-5, with no clear D. V was shortened by 2 bases and J by 2 bases, with 6 bases between the two germline ends. The CDR3 runs 13 residues.

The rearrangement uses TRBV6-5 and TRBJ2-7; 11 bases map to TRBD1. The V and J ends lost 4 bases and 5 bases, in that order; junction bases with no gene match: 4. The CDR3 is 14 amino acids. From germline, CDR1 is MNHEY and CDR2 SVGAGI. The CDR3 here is CASSSPGQGDEQYF. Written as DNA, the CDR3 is TGTGCCAGCAGTTCCCCGGGACAGGGGGACGAGCAGTACTTC.

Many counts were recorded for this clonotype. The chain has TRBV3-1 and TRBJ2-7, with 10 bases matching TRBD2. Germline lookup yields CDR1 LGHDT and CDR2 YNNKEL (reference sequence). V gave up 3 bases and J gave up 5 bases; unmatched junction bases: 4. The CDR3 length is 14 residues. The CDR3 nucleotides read TGTGCCAGCAGCCACACTAGCGGGATCGACGAGCAGTACTTC. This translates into CASSHTSGIDEQYF.